These T cell receptor beta chains were read from a single sample in a study of shared T cell receptors in the human thymus. The protocol was immunoSEQ multiplex PCR, while the TCRdb copy is restricted to in-frame clones and leaves out a portion. This table has under 450,000 clones, approximately 95% appearing once. Material for sequencing was thymocytes. These receptors came from a human donor. The CDR3 runs from the conserved cysteine through the conserved F or W.

TRBJ2-7,TRBV9,16,CASSVHHLASTYEQYF
TRBJ2-7,TRBV7-9,18,CASTRNSGRDILSYEQYF
TRBJ2-6,TRBV2,15,CASRGDFSGANVLTF
TRBJ2-3,TRBV27,15,CASRLAGGLWDTQYF
TRBJ2-1,TRBV30,14,CAWRHRDPHNEQFF
TRBJ2-3,TRBV5-5,15,CASSLMAVSTDTQYF
TRBJ2-7,TRBV6-1,15,CASSGPWRGPIEQYF
TRBJ2-7,TRBV5-1,13,CASSSSGPYEQYF
TRBJ2-3,TRBV9,20,CASSPSRTSGSRKGTDTQYF
TRBJ2-4,TRBV2,17,CASRTTGLAGGKNIQYF
TRBJ2-7,TRBV5-1,15,CASSLGTAISYEQYF
TRBJ2-7,TRBV28,15,CASSSATGISYEQYF
TRBJ1-5,TRBV6-6,14,CASSYLQGCQPQHF
TRBJ2-7,TRBV27,15,CASSQTSGSSHEQYF
TRBJ1-5,TRBV5-3,14,CARGRVRDNQPQHF
TRBJ2-7,TRBV28,14,CASSCQGGSYEQYF
TRBJ1-2,TRBV6-5,16,CASSYGRDRDWMAVTF
TRBJ2-3,TRBV7-3,19,CASSPRLPTSGRITDTQYF
TRBJ2-5,TRBV29-1,15,CSVEPDGKHKETQYF
TRBJ2-1,TRBV28,16,CASSLFGAGGFGEQFF
TRBJ2-1,TRBV5-4,15,CASSLGGYSYNEQFF
TRBJ2-7,TRBV28,17,CASSFPILAGGLNEQYF
TRBJ2-3,TRBV9,20,CASSVESETSGRMGTDTQYF
TRBJ2-3,TRBV10-3,15,CAIREAGGRTDTQYF
TRBJ2-2,TRBV7-6,17,CASSSSLAGGPTGELFF
TRBJ2-7,TRBV27,15,CASTLLRPGAYEQYF
TRBJ2-3,TRBV15,16,CATSRDGQLSTDTQYF
TRBJ2-5,TRBV14,16,CASSQALTGGGETQYF
TRBJ2-7,TRBV27,14,CASSPYLEGNEQYF
TRBJ1-1,TRBV5-4,13,CASSSDRDTEAFF
TRBJ2-1,TRBV6-4,15,CASSDPSGGLNEQFF
TRBJ2-7,TRBV15,20,CATSRDSGLAGLSRAYEQYF
TRBJ2-3,TRBV5-4,15,CASSLRRKEADTQYF
TRBJ2-7,TRBV4-3,14,CASRSGLAPYEQYF
TRBJ2-1,TRBV10-3,14,CAISAGSGYNEQFF
TRBJ2-3,TRBV9,15,CASSAHDRGRDTQYF
TRBJ1-5,TRBV27,14,CASSLVYGNQPQHF
TRBJ2-2,TRBV7-2,15,CASSPRSLLTGELFF
TRBJ2-7,TRBV4-1,18,CASSQPKGVAGVPYEQYF
TRBJ2-5,TRBV27,19,CASSEAPLVGLPGEETQYF
TRBJ2-2,TRBV11-2,15,CASSFGGGATGELFF
TRBJ1-2,TRBV5-8,12,CASSFGTGNYTF
TRBJ1-3,TRBV28,16,CASANDRGSSGNTIYF
TRBJ2-4,TRBV27,15,CASTSGVTAPNIQYF
TRBJ2-4,TRBV7-2,18,CASIHSAPPGLAKNIQYF
TRBJ2-3,TRBV28,14,CASAGRGVRDTQYF
TRBJ2-3,TRBV7-2,14,CASSVGGHTDTQYF
TRBJ2-5,TRBV14,17,CASSLLGTSGSRETQYF
TRBJ1-1,TRBV11-2,13,CASNVLGGFEAFF
TRBJ2-3,TRBV5-4,17,CASSNSGSQIDTDTQYF
TRBJ1-1,TRBV27,20,CASSLGCSRLNPGKGTEAFF
TRBJ1-2,TRBV7-9,14,CASSGIGQGYGYTF
TRBJ1-4,TRBV5-1,14,CASSPRATNEKLFF